The clone carrying this T cell receptor (beta chain) was picked up many times. Antigen unknown. The sample is drawn from a study of CD8 T cells in ankylosing spondylitis. The study's findings and limits: Within matched ankylosing spondylitis synovial fluid, disease-linked clones were reportedly significantly enriched. Disease-associated clonotypes exhibited CD8+ identity and were relatively infrequent in peripheral blood.

One entry per CDR3 protein results from TCRdb running MiXCR on the 5' RACE reads. The repertoire holds approximately 45,000 distinct CDR3 sequences, roughly 11% seen once, with about 1.4% in the top ten. This CDR3 is 15 amino acids long. The germline CDR1 and CDR2 sequences are DFQATT and SNEGSKA (reference sequence). The trim removed 6 bases at V and 1 base at J, leaving 10 bases unmatched. Sequenced sample: blood, either unsorted or a sorted T cell fraction (not recorded which). The origin of this receptor is a male donor with ankylosing spondylitis or in good health (not recorded which). This chain links TRBV20-1 with TRBJ2-7; the match to TRBD1 covers 9 bases. The CDR3 protein is CSAHRRGQGSYEQYF. Written as DNA, the CDR3 is TGCAGTGCACACAGACGGGGACAGGGATCCTACGAGCAGTACTTC.